The 27 T cell receptor beta chains given below trace back to one sample, sequenced in a study of cytomegalovirus exposure and HLA in healthy donors. The method was immunoSEQ multiplex PCR; TCRdb's version includes in-frame clones alone and lacks a portion of them. The table lists approximately 270,000 clones, roughly 90% of them singletons, with 0.37% in the top ten. Sequencing was done on a sample of PBMCs. The receptors here all came from a woman aged 18-29 years in good health and CMV-seronegative.

The V gene is TRBV4-3, the J gene TRBJ2-5, with TRBD1 matching over 7 bases. Germline CDR1 and CDR2: LGHNA and YSLEER. The CDR3 has 15 amino acids. J gave up 3 bases and V 3 bases, and 7 bases lay outside the gene matches. The CDR3 nucleotides are TGCGCCAGCAGCCATCATGACAGGGCTGAAGAGACCCAGTACTTC. Translating it yields CASSHHDRAEETQYF.

The chain combines TRBV6-6 with TRBJ2-7; maybe TRBD1 (6 bases). Germline V lookup: CDR1 MNHNY, CDR2 SVGAGI (reference sequence). V was clipped by 4 bases and J by 6 bases, with 16 bases between them. This CDR3 contains 14 residues. CDR3 sequence reads: CASSLGALGTEQYF. The CDR3 DNA reads TGTGCCAGCAGTTTGGGGGCGCTAGGTACCGAGCAGTACTTC.

The chain is built from TRBV29-1 and TRBJ2-7; 7 nucleotides agree with TRBD2. The V segment lost 7 bases and the J segment 3 bases; nucleotides outside the gene matches: 18. Germline lookup yields CDR1 SQVTM and CDR2 ANQGSEA. This CDR3 is 16 amino acids long. The CDR3 reads CSARILDQRGVYEQYF. CDR3 sequence (DNA): TGCAGCGCCCGGATATTGGACCAGCGGGGAGTCTACGAGCAGTACTTC.

The chain links TRBV5-8 to TRBJ1-2; perhaps TRBD1 as D (5 bases). Germline CDR1 and CDR2: SGHTS and YDEGEE. CDR3 length: 14 residues. Trimming took off 4 bases at V and 2 bases at J, with 12 bases between the two ends. The CDR3 region is CASSTPGGNYGYTF. CDR3 sequence (DNA): TGTGCCAGCAGCACACCCGGGGGAAACTATGGCTACACCTTC.

This clone appeared a few times. This sequence joins TRBV4-1 and TRBJ1-2; 7 bases are shared with TRBD1. With 0 bases clipped from V and 8 bases from J, the junction kept 9 bases outside the gene matches. CDR1 is MGHRA, CDR2 YSYEKL, per germline. The CDR3 loop spans 15 amino acids. The DNA of the CDR3 is TGCGCCAGCAGCCAAGATTGGTCAGGGGGAGAGGGCTACACCTTC. The encoded protein is CASSQDWSGGEGYTF.

The V and J genes are TRBV4-2 and TRBJ2-1, with 10 bases matching TRBD2. V lost 0 bases, J lost 6 bases, and 5 bases stayed unmatched. CDR1 and CDR2 from the germline V gene are LGHNA and YNFKEQ. This CDR3 contains 16 residues. CDR3 bases: TGTGCCAGCAGCCAAGATCCTAGCGGGGGATCCAATGAGCAGTTCTTC. Its translation is CASSQDPSGGSNEQFF.

The rearrangement joins TRBV9 to TRBJ2-7; 7 bases line up with TRBD1. The CDR3 totals 12 residues. Germline-derived CDR1 and CDR2 are SGDLS and YYNGEE. With V trimmed by 3 bases and J by 10 bases, 7 bases remained unmatched. DNA of the CDR3: TGTGCCAGCAGCGCCACGGGACAGCCCCAGTACTTC. This gives the protein CASSATGQPQYF.

This chain links TRBV5-5 with TRBJ2-7; TRBD1 agrees at 7 bases. This CDR3 is built from 16 residues. CDR1 SGHKS and CDR2 YYEKEE come from the germline V gene (reference sequence). The ends lost 4 bases at V and 1 base at J; junction bases unmatched: 11. CDR3 bases: TGTGCCAGCAGCCTAAATGACGGGACAGTTTCCTACGAGCAGTACTTC. This translates into CASSLNDGTVSYEQYF.

The chain employs TRBV6-5 and TRBJ1-6, with D hard to call. V was clipped by 1 base and J by 0 bases, with 7 bases between them. There are 16 residues in the CDR3. The germline V gene encodes CDR1 MNHEY and CDR2 SVGAGI. The CDR3 here is CASSYFGSSYNSPLHF. The CDR3 DNA follows: TGTGCCAGCAGTTACTTTGGGAGCTCCTATAATTCACCCCTCCACTTT.

The CDR3 reads CASKPGTGGFETQYF. The CDR3 DNA is TGTGCCAGCAAACCCGGGACAGGGGGGTTCGAGACCCAGTACTTC. The chain combines TRBV27 with TRBJ2-5, with 11 positions matching TRBD1. Unmatched junction bases numbered 9, after V lost 7 bases and J lost 5 bases. Germline V gene sequence: CDR1 MNHEY, CDR2 SMNVEV (reference sequence). The CDR3 contains 15 residues.

The chain is built from TRBV28 and TRBJ2-1, with D perhaps matching TRBD1 (7 bases). Trimming left V 5 bases short and J 7 bases short, with 24 bases between. CDR1 is MDHEN and CDR2 is SYDVKM in the germline V gene. The CDR3 length is 17 residues. The CDR3 region is CASSLRGGTVVRNEQFF. DNA for the CDR3: TGTGCCAGCAGTCTGAGAGGCGGGACAGTGGTCAGGAATGAGCAGTTCTTC.

The chain carries TRBV14 and TRBJ1-5; D gene ambiguous. Trimming stripped 1 base from V and 3 bases from J, with 7 bases between. This CDR3 is 14 amino acids long. In germline, CDR1 is SGHDN, CDR2 FVKESK. CDR3: CASSQAGYNQPQHF. CDR3 bases: TGTGCCAGCAGCCAAGCCGGGTACAATCAGCCCCAGCATTTT.

Regarding this clone: The junction shows a germline mismatch at one end, possibly a read error. V is TRBV7-9 and J is TRBJ1-5; a weak D match, TRBD1 (5 bases). The germline gives CDR1 SEHNR, CDR2 FQNEAQ (reference sequence). The CDR3 is 17 amino acids. The CDR3 region is CASSPDRGLNSNRPQHF. In DNA, the CDR3 is TGTGCCAGCAGCCCCGACAGAGGCCTCAATAGCAATCGGCCCCAGCATTTT.

This chain connects TRBV7-8 to TRBJ1-2; D is perhaps TRBD1 (6 bases). The CDR3 extends over 18 amino acids. The V end was cut by 8 bases, the J end by 2 bases, with 27 bases between. Per germline, CDR1 SGHVS and CDR2 FQNEAQ. The CDR3 bases are TGTGCCAGCGCCACTCAAGTCCCGGGACAACCCTTAAACTATGGCTACACCTTC. Translated: CASATQVPGQPLNYGYTF.

This clone was detected only once. The chain carries TRBV7-9 and TRBJ2-1; no reliable D call. With 2 bases removed from V and 4 bases from J, the gap between germline ends came to 9 bases. Germline CDR1 and CDR2: SEHNR and FQNEAQ (reference sequence). This CDR3 has 14 amino acids. CDR3: CASSLLTTYNEQFF. The CDR3 nucleotides are TGTGCCAGCAGCTTACTGACAACATACAATGAGCAGTTCTTC.

The V call is TRBV15, the J call TRBJ1-1; 8 positions match TRBD1. CDR1 is LNHNV, CDR2 YYDKDF, per germline (reference sequence). J lost 10 bases, V lost 2 bases, and 12 bases had no gene match. The CDR3 contains 15 residues. CDR3 coding DNA: TGTGCCACCAGCAGATCGCAGGGGGCGTTGCTTGGAGCTTTCTTT. Translated, it gives CATSRSQGALLGAFF. The entire variable domain, with the rest obtained from reference TRBV15 and TRBJ1-1, is as follows: DAMVIQNPRYQVTQFGKPVTLSCSQTLNHNVMYWYQQKSSQAPKLLFHYYDKDFNNEADTPDNFQSRRPNTSFCFLDIRSPGLGDTAMYLCATSRSQGALLGAFFGQGTRLTVV.

This clone occurred once. The chain links TRBV6-7 to TRBJ1-5; TRBD1 matches at 8 bases. TRBV6-7 is designated an ORF whose function remains uncertain. The CDR3 totals 17 residues. Trimming cost V 0 bases and J 2 bases; bases outside gene matches: 6. The CDR3 loop is CASSYSAGGEGNQPQHF. The CDR3 DNA reads TGTGCCAGCAGTTACTCCGCAGGGGGCGAGGGCAATCAGCCCCAGCATTTT.

The chain combines TRBV5-1 with TRBJ1-1; 7 nucleotides align to TRBD1. Germline V lookup: CDR1 SGHRS, CDR2 YFSETQ. Losses at the gene ends were 0 bases for V and 8 bases for J; bases not matched to a gene: 1. The CDR3 length is 12 residues. CDR3 in amino acids: CASSLEGQEAFF. CDR3 coding DNA: TGCGCCAGCAGCTTGGAGGGACAGGAAGCTTTCTTT.

On this clone: Other nucleotide sequences from this sample produce the same CDR3. The V and J genes are TRBV27 and TRBJ1-5, with D possibly being TRBD1 (5 bases). This CDR3 spans 13 amino acids. V dropped 2 bases and J dropped 7 bases, with 9 bases sitting between them. The germline gives CDR1 MNHEY, CDR2 SMNVEV (reference sequence). CDR3 DNA sequence: TGTGCCAGCAGTTTAGGTGGGGGGCAGCCCCAGCATTTT. This translates into CASSLGGGQPQHF.

This clone has only one observation. The chain uses TRBV19 and TRBJ2-7, with D possibly matching TRBD2 (5 bases). Germline V gene sequence: CDR1 LNHDA, CDR2 SQIVND (reference sequence). The V end was cut by 5 bases, the J end by 4 bases, with 12 bases between. This CDR3 is 13 amino acids long. Here the CDR3 reads CASSAGMAYEQYV. CDR3 DNA: TGTGCCAGTAGTGCCGGGATGGCATACGAGCAGTACGTC.

This clone was counted between two and nine times. The chain is built from TRBV4-3 and TRBJ2-5; TRBD2 matches 13 bases. This CDR3 contains 18 residues. With V trimmed by 3 bases and J by 4 bases, 11 bases remained unmatched. CDR1 and CDR2 (germline): LGHNA, YSLEER. CDR3 sequence (DNA): TGCGCCAGCAGCCACGAACCACTAGCGGGGGGGCTAAGAGAGACCCAGTACTTC. Its protein product is CASSHEPLAGGLRETQYF.

This chain connects TRBV28 to TRBJ2-2; 11 bases are a match to TRBD2. Germline lookup yields CDR1 MDHEN and CDR2 SYDVKM. The trim removed 4 bases at V and 6 bases at J, leaving 7 bases unmatched. The CDR3 is 16 amino acids. The CDR3 spells CASSSALAGVAGELFF. The CDR3 DNA sequence: TGTGCCAGCAGTTCAGCACTAGCGGGGGTCGCCGGGGAGCTGTTTTTT.

The gene calls are TRBV11-2 and TRBJ2-1, with 9 bases lining up with TRBD2. With 1 base clipped from V and 3 bases from J, the junction kept 1 base outside the gene matches. CDR1 is SGHAT, CDR2 FQNNGV, per germline. The CDR3 loop spans 15 amino acids. DNA of the CDR3: TGTGCCAGCAGCTTAGTGACTAGCGGCTACAATGAGCAGTTCTTC. Protein product: CASSLVTSGYNEQFF.

V gene TRBV15 combines with J gene TRBJ2-7; D unresolved. V dropped 1 base and J dropped 3 bases, with 13 bases sitting between them. CDR3 length: 15 residues. Germline V gene lookup returns CDR1 LNHNV and CDR2 YYDKDF (reference sequence). The CDR3 loop is CATSRGTEEDYEQYV. The CDR3 coding sequence is TGTGCCACCAGCAGAGGGACGGAAGAAGACTACGAGCAGTACGTC.

The genes are TRBV7-8 and TRBJ2-7; 7 nucleotides match TRBD1. Germline V CDR1 and CDR2: SGHVS, FQNEAQ. This CDR3 comprises 11 residues. The trim removed 1 base at V and 12 bases at J, leaving 3 bases unmatched. In DNA form, the CDR3 reads TGTGCCAGCAGCTTAGAAGGGGGCTTGTACTTC. It encodes CASSLEGGLYF.

The chain has TRBV27 and TRBJ2-6; TRBD1 matches at 9 bases. Germline CDR1 and CDR2: MNHEY and SMNVEV (reference sequence). The V and J ends lost 5 bases and 2 bases, in that order; junction bases with no gene match: 7. The CDR3 loop spans 17 amino acids. This chain's CDR3 is CASSRPRDRAGANVLTF. The CDR3 DNA follows: TGTGCCAGCAGTAGGCCTCGGGACAGGGCTGGGGCCAACGTCCTGACTTTC.

The chain uses TRBV18 and TRBJ1-2; a weak D match, TRBD1 (5 bases). The germline CDR1 and CDR2 sequences are KGHSH and LQKENI. V was shortened by 3 bases and J by 4 bases, with 9 bases between the two germline ends. The CDR3 totals 13 residues. Here the CDR3 reads CASSPGQLYGYTF. The CDR3 nucleotides are TGTGCCAGCTCACCGGGGCAGCTCTATGGCTACACCTTC.